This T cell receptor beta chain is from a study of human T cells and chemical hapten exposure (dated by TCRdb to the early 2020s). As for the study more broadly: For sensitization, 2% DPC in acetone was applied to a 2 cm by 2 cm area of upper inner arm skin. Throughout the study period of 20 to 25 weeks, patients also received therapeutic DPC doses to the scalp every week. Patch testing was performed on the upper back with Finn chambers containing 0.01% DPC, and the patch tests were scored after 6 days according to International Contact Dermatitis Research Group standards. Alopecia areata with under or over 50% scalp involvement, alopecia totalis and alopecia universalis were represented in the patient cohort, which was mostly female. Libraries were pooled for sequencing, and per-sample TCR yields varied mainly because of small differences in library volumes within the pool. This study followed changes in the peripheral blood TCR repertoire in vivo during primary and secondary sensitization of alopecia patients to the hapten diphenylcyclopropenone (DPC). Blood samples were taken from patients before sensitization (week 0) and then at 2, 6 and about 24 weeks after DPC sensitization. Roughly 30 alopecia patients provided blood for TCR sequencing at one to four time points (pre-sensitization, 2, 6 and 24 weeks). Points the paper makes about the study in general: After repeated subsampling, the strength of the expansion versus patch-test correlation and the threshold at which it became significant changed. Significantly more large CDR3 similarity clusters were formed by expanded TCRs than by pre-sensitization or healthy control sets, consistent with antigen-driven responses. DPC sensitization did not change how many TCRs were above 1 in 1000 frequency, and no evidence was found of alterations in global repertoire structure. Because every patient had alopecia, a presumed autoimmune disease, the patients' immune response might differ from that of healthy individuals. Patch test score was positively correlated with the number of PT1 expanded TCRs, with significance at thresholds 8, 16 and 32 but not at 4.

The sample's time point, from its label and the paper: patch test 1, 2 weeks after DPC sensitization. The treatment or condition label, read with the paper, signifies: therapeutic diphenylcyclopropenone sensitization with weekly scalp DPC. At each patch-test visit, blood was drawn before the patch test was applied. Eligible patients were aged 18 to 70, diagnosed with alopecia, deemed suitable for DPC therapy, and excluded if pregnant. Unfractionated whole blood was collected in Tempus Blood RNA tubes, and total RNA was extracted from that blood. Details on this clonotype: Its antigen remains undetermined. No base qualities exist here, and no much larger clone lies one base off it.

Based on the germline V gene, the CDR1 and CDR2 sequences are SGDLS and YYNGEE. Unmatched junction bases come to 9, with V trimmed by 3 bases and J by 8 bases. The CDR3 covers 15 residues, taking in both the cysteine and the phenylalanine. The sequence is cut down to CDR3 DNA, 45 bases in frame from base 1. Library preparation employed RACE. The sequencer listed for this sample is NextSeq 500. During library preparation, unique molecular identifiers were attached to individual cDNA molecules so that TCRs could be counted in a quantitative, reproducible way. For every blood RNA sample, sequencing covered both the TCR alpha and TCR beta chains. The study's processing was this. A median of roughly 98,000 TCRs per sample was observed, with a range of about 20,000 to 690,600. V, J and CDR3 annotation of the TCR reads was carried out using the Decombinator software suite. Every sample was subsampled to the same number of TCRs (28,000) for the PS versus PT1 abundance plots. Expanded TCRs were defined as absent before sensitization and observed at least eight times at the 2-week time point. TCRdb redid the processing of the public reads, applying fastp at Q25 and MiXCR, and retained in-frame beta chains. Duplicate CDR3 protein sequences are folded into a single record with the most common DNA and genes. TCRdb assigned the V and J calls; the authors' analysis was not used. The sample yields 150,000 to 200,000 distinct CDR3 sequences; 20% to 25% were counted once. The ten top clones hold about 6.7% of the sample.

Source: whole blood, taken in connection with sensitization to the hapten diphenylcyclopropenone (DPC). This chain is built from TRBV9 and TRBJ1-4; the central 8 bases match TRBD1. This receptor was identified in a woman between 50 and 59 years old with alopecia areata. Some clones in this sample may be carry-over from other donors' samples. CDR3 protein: CASSGAGQGGEKLFF. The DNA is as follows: TGTGCCAGCAGCGGGGCTGGACAGGGAGGGGAAAAACTGTTTTTT.